These 23 T cell receptor beta chains share one sample of origin, sequenced in a study of cytotoxic CD8 clonotypes in ibrutinib-treated CLL. The data were produced by immunoSEQ multiplex PCR, yet TCRdb's version contains in-frame clones alone and is incomplete. The top ten hold about 6.7% of the sample, which has around 300,000 clones, around four fifths seen once. The material was PBMCs, obtained before ibrutinib treatment. These receptors were taken from a human donor with chronic lymphocytic leukemia.

The sample holds a few counts of this clone. This rearrangement joins TRBV28 to TRBJ2-7; tentatively, D is TRBD1 (5 bases). This CDR3 spans 15 amino acids. The germline gives CDR1 MDHEN, CDR2 SYDVKM. The germline V and J ends were trimmed by 6 bases and 2 bases, with 17 bases remaining between them. The CDR3 region has the DNA TGTGCCAGCAGCCTAGACAGAGCAGGGACCTACGAGCAGTACTTC. This sequence encodes CASSLDRAGTYEQYF.

J is TRBJ1-5 and V is TRBV30; D not certain. This CDR3 has 13 residues. With 2 bases removed from V and 10 bases from J, the gap between germline ends came to 15 bases. CDR1 and CDR2 from the germline V gene are GTSNPN and SVGIG (reference sequence). CDR3 in DNA: TGTGCCTGGAGTTTAAATTCAGCATCTCCCCAGCATTTT. Amino acid sequence: CAWSLNSASPQHF.

The chain carries TRBV15 and TRBJ2-1; D not certain. In germline, CDR1 is LNHNV, CDR2 YYDKDF (reference sequence). Between the trimmed V and J ends, which lost 9 bases and 5 bases, there was a span of 14 bases. This CDR3 is 13 amino acids long. The CDR3 sequence is CATAVGPDNEQFF. CDR3 DNA: TGTGCCACTGCTGTAGGGCCGGACAATGAGCAGTTCTTC.

The chain combines TRBV6-5 with TRBJ2-3, with D perhaps being TRBD1 or TRBD2 (5 bases each). Between the trimmed V and J ends, which lost 5 bases and 3 bases, there was a span of 12 bases. CDR1 and CDR2 (germline): MNHEY, SVGAGI. CDR3 size: 14 residues. The CDR3 nucleotides read TGTGCCAGCAGTCGGGACCCCGGAACAGATACGCAGTATTTT. Amino acids: CASSRDPGTDTQYF.

The chain couples TRBV5-6 to TRBJ1-5; a weak D match, TRBD1 (6 bases). Germline lookup yields CDR1 SGHDT and CDR2 YYEEEE. This CDR3 spans 16 amino acids. V lost 1 base and J lost 3, with 14 bases in between. The CDR3 DNA sequence: TGTGCCAGCAGCTTGAGTGCCAGGGGATACAATCAGCCCCAGCATTTT. Protein product: CASSLSARGYNQPQHF.

The chain links TRBV19 to TRBJ2-7; D unresolved. With 6 bases removed from V and 5 bases from J, the gap between germline ends came to 8 bases. This CDR3 spans 11 amino acids. From germline, CDR1 is LNHDA and CDR2 SQIVND (reference sequence). The chain's CDR3 is CASSSQHEQYF. CDR3 nucleotides: TGTGCCAGTAGCTCTCAGCACGAGCAGTACTTC.

The rearrangement links TRBV9 to TRBJ2-3; D perhaps matches TRBD2 (5 bases). Germline CDR1 SGDLS, CDR2 YYNGEE. V lost 0 bases and J 3 bases, leaving 14 bases between the germline ends. The CDR3 spans 16 residues. CDR3 in DNA: TGTGCCAGCAGCGTAGGGGCGGGCGGCTTAACAGATACGCAGTATTTT. The encoded protein is CASSVGAGGLTDTQYF.

This clone was observed a handful of times. Here the CDR3 reads CASSQDPLDVETQYF. The CDR3, as DNA: TGTGCCAGCAGCCAAGACCCGCTAGATGTAGAGACCCAGTACTTC. This chain uses TRBV4-2 with TRBJ2-5; D not certain. V lost 0 bases, J lost 4 bases, and 12 bases lay in between. Looked up from germline, CDR1 is LGHNA and CDR2 is YNFKEQ. The CDR3 has 15 amino acids.

The chain links TRBV5-1 to TRBJ1-1; a possible D gene is TRBD1 (5 bases). There are 15 residues in the CDR3. Between the trimmed V and J ends, which lost 2 bases and 3 bases, there was a span of 14 bases. Germline loops: CDR1 SGHRS, CDR2 YFSETQ. The CDR3 spells CASSFTAGSDTEAFF. DNA for the CDR3: TGCGCCAGCAGCTTTACGGCAGGGTCCGACACTGAAGCTTTCTTT.

The chain is built from TRBV27 and TRBJ2-7; D remains ambiguous. CDR1 and CDR2 (germline): MNHEY, SMNVEV (reference sequence). This CDR3 has 16 amino acids. Trimming shortened V by 4 bases and J by 0 bases, and 16 bases separated the two germline ends. The CDR3 nucleotides read TGTGCCAGCAGTTCGGTCGGAAGCACTGGCTCCTACGAGCAGTACTTC. It specifies CASSSVGSTGSYEQYF.

The gene calls are TRBV30 and TRBJ2-7, with 10 bases that match TRBD2. CDR3 size: 13 residues. The germline gives CDR1 GTSNPN, CDR2 SVGIG (reference sequence). V was pared by 5 bases and J by 0 bases, with 1 base of the junction left unmatched. CDR3: CAWSSGSSYEQYF. Written as DNA, the CDR3 is TGTGCCTGGTCTAGCGGGAGCTCCTACGAGCAGTACTTC.

The CDR3: CASSERGTVSNQPQHF. In DNA, the CDR3 is TGTGCCAGCAGTGAGAGGGGTACGGTTAGCAATCAGCCCCAGCATTTT. The chain joins TRBV6-1 to TRBJ1-5; D is perhaps TRBD1 (5 bases). Trimming shortened V by 3 bases and J by 0 bases, and 12 bases separated the two germline ends. From germline, CDR1 is MNHNS and CDR2 SASEGT. The length of the CDR3 is 16 residues.

The chain joins TRBV15 to TRBJ2-2, with D unclear. The CDR3 runs 13 residues. CDR1 LNHNV and CDR2 YYDKDF come from the germline V gene (reference sequence). V lost 5 bases to trimming and J lost 10 bases, with 14 bases between them. The CDR3 sequence: CATSQEVSLELFF. Here the CDR3 DNA reads TGTGCCACCAGCCAGGAAGTTTCGCTGGAGCTGTTTTTT.

This chain joins TRBV21-1 and TRBJ2-3; TRBD2 is the table's D call, not checked against the DNA. TRBV21-1 is a pseudogene. The CDR3 runs to 17 residues. The CDR3 protein is CASSVTSGLTLVNTQYF. CDR3 nucleotides: TGTGCCAGCAGCGTGACTTCGGGACTTACCCTCGTAAATACGCAGTATTTT.

The CDR3 reads CASSLAGGPGTQYF. The CDR3 region has the DNA TGTGCCAGCAGCCTAGCGGGAGGGCCAGGTACGCAGTATTTT. This sequence joins TRBV7-3 and TRBJ2-3; 12 bases map to TRBD2. The CDR3 is 14 amino acids. Germline V CDR1 and CDR2: SGHTA, FQGTGA. The trim removed 5 bases at V and 8 bases at J, leaving 5 bases unmatched.

This clone has just a few counts. The chain carries TRBV6-6 and TRBJ2-7, with D perhaps matching TRBD2 (6 bases). This CDR3 region has 14 residues. CDR1 MNHNY and CDR2 SVGAGI come from the germline V gene (reference sequence). With 2 bases removed from V and 7 bases from J, the gap between germline ends came to 15 bases. The DNA of the CDR3 is TGTGCCAGCAGTTACGGAAGGGACTTCGGGGAGCAGTACTTC. This encodes CASSYGRDFGEQYF.

The chain is built from TRBV7-3 and TRBJ2-6, with TRBD2 as a possible D gene (5 bases). Germline V gene data show CDR1 as SGHTA and CDR2 as FQGTGA. This CDR3 is built from 17 residues. The V gene lost 5 bases and the J gene lost 0 bases, with 14 bases spanning the gap. CDR3 region: CASSPLRDGSGANVLTF. The CDR3 region has the DNA TGTGCCAGCAGCCCATTGAGGGATGGCTCTGGGGCCAACGTCCTGACTTTC.

The chain joins TRBV15 to TRBJ2-7; 9 nucleotides match TRBD1. Germline V gene lookup returns CDR1 LNHNV and CDR2 YYDKDF (reference sequence). V trimming: 7 bases; J trimming: 5 bases; junction bases outside the gene matches: 9. The CDR3 loop spans 14 amino acids. The CDR3 DNA reads as TGTGCCACCATGGCGGGACAGGGCGTCAACGAGCAGTACTTC. It yields the protein CATMAGQGVNEQYF.

The V and J genes are TRBV2 and TRBJ2-7; possible D gene TRBD1, 6 bases. V lost 4 bases and J lost 3, with 16 bases in between. The germline CDR1 and CDR2 sequences are SNHLY and FYNNEI. The CDR3 length is 15 residues. The CDR3: CASSGNRAVNYEQYF. The CDR3 DNA reads TGTGCCAGCAGTGGAAACAGGGCAGTGAACTACGAGCAGTACTTC.

Worth noting for this clone: Its ends do not fully match the called genes, so a read error is possible. The gene calls are TRBV2 and TRBJ1-2; 7 positions agree with TRBD1. The CDR3 loop spans 12 amino acids. Germline values: CDR1 SNHLY, CDR2 FYNNEI. The CDR3 DNA sequence: TGTGCCAGCAGTATACAGGGGTACGCCCTGGACTTC. Its translation: CASSIQGYALDF. Full variable domain (rest looked up from reference TRBV2 and TRBJ1-2): EPEVTQTPSHQVTQMGQEVILRCVPISNHLYFYWYRQILGQKVEFLVSFYNNEISEKSEIFDDQFSVERPDGSNFTLKIRSTKLEDSAMYFCASSIQGYALDFGSGTRLTVV.

The rearrangement links TRBV11-2 to TRBJ2-2; D not resolved. With 3 bases removed from V and 8 bases from J, the gap between germline ends came to 13 bases. The CDR3 extends over 14 amino acids. Germline assignment: CDR1 SGHAT and CDR2 FQNNGV. The CDR3 region has the DNA TGTGCCAGCAGCTTTTCGTTTTCCCCGGGGGAGCTGTTTTTT. This gives the protein CASSFSFSPGELFF.

This chain joins TRBV9 and TRBJ1-4; 7 nucleotides align to TRBD1. Germline CDR1 and CDR2: SGDLS and YYNGEE. J was trimmed by 6 bases and V by 4 bases; bases with no gene match: 15. CDR3 length equals 17 residues. CDR3 in amino acids: CASSYKPTGKVDEKLFF. CDR3 nucleotide sequence: TGTGCCAGCAGCTACAAACCGACAGGGAAAGTGGATGAAAAACTGTTTTTT.

V gene TRBV30 combines with J gene TRBJ1-1; D remains unclear. Germline CDR1 GTSNPN, CDR2 SVGIG (reference sequence). Trimming shortened V by 4 bases and J by 0 bases, and 9 bases separated the two germline ends. This CDR3 is built from 13 residues. This CDR3 reads CAWISQMNTEAFF. In nucleotides, the CDR3 is TGTGCCTGGATAAGTCAGATGAACACTGAAGCTTTCTTT.